The T cell receptor beta chain described here comes from a study of T cell changes during pregnancy in multiple sclerosis. Generated by immunoSEQ multiplex PCR, the TCRdb table keeps only in-frame clones and is missing some. The table records tens of thousands of clones, 90% to 95% of them present only once. CDR1 and CDR2 (germline): GTSNPN, SVGIG (reference sequence). Germline trimming cut 5 bases from V and 3 bases from J; bases unmatched to any gene: 10. This CDR3 has 15 residues. V usage is TRBV30 and J usage is TRBJ2-3; 8 bases line up with TRBD2. This receptor was taken from a female donor in good health, enrolled as a control in a pregnancy study. Sequencing was performed on peripheral blood, taken in the third trimester of pregnancy. This chain's CDR3 is CAWSPGTSGTDTQYF. Written as DNA, the CDR3 is TGTGCCTGGTCCCCCGGGACTAGTGGGACAGATACGCAGTATTTT.